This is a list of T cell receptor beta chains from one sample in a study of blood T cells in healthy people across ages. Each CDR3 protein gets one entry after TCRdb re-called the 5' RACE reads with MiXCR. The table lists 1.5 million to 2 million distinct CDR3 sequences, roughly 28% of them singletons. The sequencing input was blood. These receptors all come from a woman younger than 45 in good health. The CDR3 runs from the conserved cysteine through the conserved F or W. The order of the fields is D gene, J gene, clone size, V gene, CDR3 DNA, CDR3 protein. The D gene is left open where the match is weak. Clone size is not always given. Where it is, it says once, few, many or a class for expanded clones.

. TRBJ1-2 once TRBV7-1 TGTGCCAGCAACCTGGGCAGTGGAAGCCATGGCTACACCTTC CASNLGSGSHGYTF
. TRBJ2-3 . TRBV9 TGTGCCAGCAGCGTAGAGGCCCCGTGGGATACGCAGTATTTT CASSVEAPWDTQYF
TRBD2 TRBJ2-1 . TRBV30 TGTGCCTGGACTAGCGGGGGGCATGAGCAGTTCTTC CAWTSGGHEQFF
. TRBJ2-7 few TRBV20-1 TGCAGTGTTGGGGGCCACTCCTACGAGCAGTACTTC CSVGGHSYEQYF
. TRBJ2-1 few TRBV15 TGTGCCACCAGCAGAGATGGCGGAACTGGGGAGCAGTTCTTC CATSRDGGTGEQFF
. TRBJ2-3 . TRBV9 TGTGCCAACAGCCCCTCACAGGATACGCAGTATTTT CANSPSQDTQYF
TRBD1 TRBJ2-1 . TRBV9 TGTGCCAGCAGCGTAGGGTGGGGACAGCCCGGGCTCACCTACAATGAGCAGTTCTTC CASSVGWGQPGLTYNEQFF
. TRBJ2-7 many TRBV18 TGTGCCAGCTCACTCACAGGGACCCCCTACGAGCAGTACTTC CASSLTGTPYEQYF
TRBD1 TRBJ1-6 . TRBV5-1 TGCGCCAGCAGCTTGGAAGGGACAGTACTCGGCTCACCCCTCCACTTT CASSLEGTVLGSPLHF
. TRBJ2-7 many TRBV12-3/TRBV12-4 TGTGCCAGCAGTTTACGGGGCGAGCAGTACTTC CASSLRGEQYF
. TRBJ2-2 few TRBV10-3 TGTGCCATCAGTGAGTCGATTAACACCGGGGAGCTGTTTTTT CAISESINTGELFF
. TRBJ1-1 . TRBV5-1 TGCGCCAGCGGCCCTTCAGGGAGGGCCTCCATGAACACTGAAGCTTTCTTT CASGPSGRASMNTEAFF
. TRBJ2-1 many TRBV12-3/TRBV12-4 TGTGCCAGCAGTCCGCCGTTTGGGACGGCACACAATGAGCAGTTCTTC CASSPPFGTAHNEQFF
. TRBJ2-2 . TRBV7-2 TGTGCCAGCAGGGGGACTTTTCTCACCGGGGAGCTGTTTTTT CASRGTFLTGELFF
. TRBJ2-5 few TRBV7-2 TGTGCCAGCAGCTCAATAGACCGTATCGTGCGGTACTTC CASSSIDRIVRYF